These 13 T cell receptor beta chains share one sample of origin, sequenced in a study of chemoradiotherapy in HPV16-positive cancers. Profiled with immunoSEQ multiplex PCR; TCRdb holds only in-frame clones, not every one. The sample lists about 5,400 clones; 85% were seen once. The specimen was tumor tissue, collected from a patient who underwent chemoradiotherapy. The receptor source for this set is a human donor with HPV-associated anogenital cancer.

V gene TRBV7-9 combines with J gene TRBJ1-1, with TRBD1 identical over 11 bases. The ends lost 4 bases at V and 5 bases at J; junction bases unmatched: 9. This CDR3 has 16 residues. Germline V gene lookup returns CDR1 SEHNR and CDR2 FQNEAQ (reference sequence). CDR3 DNA: TGTGCCAGCAGCTCCTGGGACAGGGGGACTACAACTGAAGCTTTCTTT. Protein: CASSSWDRGTTTEAFF.

The rearrangement links TRBV11-1 to TRBJ2-3, with TRBD1 identical over 10 bases. The CDR3 loop spans 17 amino acids. With V trimmed by 5 bases and J by 1 base, 9 bases remained unmatched. CDR1 SGHAT and CDR2 FQDESV come from the germline V gene (reference sequence). CDR3 protein: CASSHGTGEWGTDTQYF. The CDR3 region has the DNA TGTGCCAGCAGCCACGGGACAGGGGAGTGGGGCACAGATACGCAGTATTTT.

The V call is TRBV11-2, the J call TRBJ1-5; 8 bases match TRBD1. Looked up from germline, CDR1 is SGHAT and CDR2 is FQNNGV. The CDR3 is 15 residues long. The V gene end was trimmed by 0 bases and the J gene end by 6 bases; junction bases not matched to a gene: 4. The CDR3 reads CASSLDGQGLQPQHF. CDR3 in DNA: TGTGCCAGCAGCTTAGACGGACAGGGTCTTCAGCCCCAGCATTTT.

V usage is TRBV5-6 and J usage is TRBJ1-4; TRBD1 might be the D (6 bases). This CDR3 contains 14 residues. V was pared by 1 base and J by 2 bases, with 6 bases between. Germline CDR1 reads SGHDT; CDR2 reads YYEEEE. This CDR3 reads CASSLTGTNEKLFF. The CDR3, as DNA: TGTGCCAGCAGCTTGACAGGGACTAATGAAAAACTGTTTTTT.

The chain is built from TRBV5-1 and TRBJ2-1; 8 bases agree with TRBD2. Germline CDR1 and CDR2: SGHRS and YFSETQ. The junction had 15 bases not matched to a gene; V was cut back by 0 bases and J by 7 bases. The CDR3 contains 18 residues. The CDR3 DNA is TGCGCCAGCAGCTTGGAAACCTTAGCGGGGCGAAGGGGGAATGAGCAGTTCTTC. Encoded protein: CASSLETLAGRRGNEQFF.

The chain uses TRBV27 and TRBJ1-5; D ambiguous. Germline V gene sequence: CDR1 MNHEY, CDR2 SMNVEV (reference sequence). V lost 6 bases and J 0 bases, leaving 6 bases between the germline ends. CDR3 size: 13 residues. CDR3 DNA sequence: TGTGCCAGCAGACGGAATAGCAATCAGCCCCAGCATTTT. As protein: CASRRNSNQPQHF.

The chain links TRBV20-1 to TRBJ2-1, with unresolved D. V was shortened by 5 bases and J by 4 bases, with 6 bases between the two germline ends. CDR1 is DFQATT, CDR2 SNEGSKA, per germline (reference sequence). This CDR3 region has 11 residues. CDR3 sequence reads: CSAFGYNEQFF. The CDR3 bases are TGCAGTGCTTTTGGATACAATGAGCAGTTCTTC.

The genes are TRBV5-1 and TRBJ2-3; D is perhaps TRBD1 (6 bases). In germline, CDR1 is SGHRS, CDR2 YFSETQ. Trimming took 1 base from V and 2 from J, leaving 20 bases between them. This CDR3 is 18 amino acids long. CDR3 nucleotide sequence: TGCGCCAGCAGCTTGAAAACAGGGCCGGAGATAAACACAGATACGCAGTATTTT. It codes for CASSLKTGPEINTDTQYF. The whole variable domain, filled in from reference TRBV5-1 and TRBJ2-3, reads KAGVTQTPRYLIKTRGQQVTLSCSPISGHRSVSWYQQTPGQGLQFLFEYFSETQRNKGNFPGRFSGRQFSNSRSEMNVSTLELGDSALYLCASSLKTGPEINTDTQYFGPGTRLTVL.

This chain joins TRBV23-1 and TRBJ2-6; 9 bases align to TRBD1. TRBV23-1 is marked as an open reading frame, function uncertain. V shed 2 bases, J shed 0 bases, and the junction held 5 bases outside the gene matches. The CDR3 length is 18 residues. Here the CDR3 reads CASSQTGTGTSGANVLTF. The CDR3 coding sequence is TGCGCCAGCAGTCAAACCGGGACAGGGACCTCTGGGGCCAACGTCCTGACTTTC.

The rearrangement joins TRBV9 to TRBJ1-1, with no clear D. Germline CDR1 SGDLS, CDR2 YYNGEE. This CDR3 is built from 13 residues. The V gene lost 0 bases and the J gene lost 8 bases, with 11 bases spanning the gap. This CDR3 is CASSVASGGEAFF. As DNA, the CDR3 is TGTGCCAGCAGCGTAGCGTCAGGAGGGGAAGCTTTCTTT.

This rearrangement joins TRBV7-9 to TRBJ2-3; 7 nucleotides match TRBD1. The V gene's germline CDR1 is SEHNR and CDR2 FQNEAQ (reference sequence). The V and J ends lost 1 base and 5 bases, in that order; junction bases with no gene match: 6. The CDR3 totals 15 residues. CDR3 nucleotide sequence: TGTGCCAGCAGCTTAGGGACAGGAAACAAAGATACGCAGTATTTT. Protein product: CASSLGTGNKDTQYF. The variable domain in full, completed from reference TRBV7-9 and TRBJ2-3, reads DTGVSQNPRHKITKRGQNVTFRCDPISEHNRLYWYRQTLGQGPEFLTYFQNEAQLEKSRLLSDRFSAERPKGSFSTLEIQRTEQGDSAMYLCASSLGTGNKDTQYFGPGTRLTVL.

In this sample, this clone turned up a few times. The chain employs TRBV4-1 and TRBJ1-1; D gene unclear. Germline lookup yields CDR1 MGHRA and CDR2 YSYEKL. The CDR3 runs 14 residues. Trimming removed 0 bases from V and 4 bases from J, with 9 bases in between. This CDR3 reads CASSQELTLTEAFF. CDR3 sequence (DNA): TGCGCCAGCAGCCAAGAGCTCACCCTCACTGAAGCTTTCTTT.

The V gene is TRBV5-1, the J gene TRBJ1-1; D is perhaps TRBD1 (5 bases). The germline gives CDR1 SGHRS, CDR2 YFSETQ. Trimming left V 0 bases short and J 1 base short, with 7 bases between. This CDR3 spans 14 amino acids. This CDR3 reads CASSLAGTNTEAFF. In DNA form, the CDR3 reads TGCGCCAGCAGCTTGGCAGGGACGAACACTGAAGCTTTCTTT.